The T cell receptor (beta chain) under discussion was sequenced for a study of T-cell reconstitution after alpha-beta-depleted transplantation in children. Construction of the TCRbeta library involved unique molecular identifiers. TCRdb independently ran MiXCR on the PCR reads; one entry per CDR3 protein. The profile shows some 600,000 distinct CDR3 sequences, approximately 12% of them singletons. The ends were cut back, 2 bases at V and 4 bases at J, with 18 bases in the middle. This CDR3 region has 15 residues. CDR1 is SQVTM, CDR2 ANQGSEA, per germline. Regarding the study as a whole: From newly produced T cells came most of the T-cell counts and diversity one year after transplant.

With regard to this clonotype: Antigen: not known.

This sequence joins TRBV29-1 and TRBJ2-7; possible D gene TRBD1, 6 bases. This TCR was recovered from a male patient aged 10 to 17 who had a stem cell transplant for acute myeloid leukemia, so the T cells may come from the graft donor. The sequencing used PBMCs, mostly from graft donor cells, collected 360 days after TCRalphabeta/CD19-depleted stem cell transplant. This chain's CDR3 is CSVEFRDKGEYEQYF. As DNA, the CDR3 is TGCAGCGTTGAATTCAGGGACAAGGGGGAGTACGAGCAGTACTTC.